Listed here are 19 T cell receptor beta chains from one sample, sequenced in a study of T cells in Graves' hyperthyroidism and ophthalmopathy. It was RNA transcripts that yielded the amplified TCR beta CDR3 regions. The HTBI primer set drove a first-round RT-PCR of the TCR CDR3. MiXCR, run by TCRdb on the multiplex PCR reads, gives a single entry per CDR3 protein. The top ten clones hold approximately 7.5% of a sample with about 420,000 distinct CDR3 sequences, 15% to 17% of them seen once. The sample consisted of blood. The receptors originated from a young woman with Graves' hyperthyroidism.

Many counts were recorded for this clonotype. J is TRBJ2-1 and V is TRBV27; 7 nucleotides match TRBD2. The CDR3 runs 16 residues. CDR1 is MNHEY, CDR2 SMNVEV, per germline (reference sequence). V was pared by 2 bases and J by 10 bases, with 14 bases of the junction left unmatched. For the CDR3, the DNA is TGTGCCAGCAGTTTAAGTGCGGGAGAGATCTTTGTCGAGCAGTTCTTC. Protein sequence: CASSLSAGEIFVEQFF.

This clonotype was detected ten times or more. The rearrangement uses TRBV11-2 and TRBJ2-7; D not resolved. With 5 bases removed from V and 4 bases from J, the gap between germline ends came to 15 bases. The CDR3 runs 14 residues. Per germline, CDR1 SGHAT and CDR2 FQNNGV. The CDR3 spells CASSVPGHRYEQYF. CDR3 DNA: TGTGCCAGCAGCGTGCCGGGCCACCGATACGAGCAGTACTTC.

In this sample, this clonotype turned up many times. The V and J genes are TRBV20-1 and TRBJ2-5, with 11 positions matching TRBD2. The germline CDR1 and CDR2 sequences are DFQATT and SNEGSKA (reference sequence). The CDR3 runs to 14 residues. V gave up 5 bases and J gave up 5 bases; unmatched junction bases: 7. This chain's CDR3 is CSAPGTSGPETQYF. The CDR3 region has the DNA TGCAGTGCTCCCGGGACTAGCGGCCCTGAGACCCAGTACTTC.

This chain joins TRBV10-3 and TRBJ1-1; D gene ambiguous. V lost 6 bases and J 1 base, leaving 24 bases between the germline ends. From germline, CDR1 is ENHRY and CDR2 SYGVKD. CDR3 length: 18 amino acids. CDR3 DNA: TGTGCCATCAGCGCTATAGGCACCATCGTTATAGAGAACACTGAAGCTTTCTTT. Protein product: CAISAIGTIVIENTEAFF.

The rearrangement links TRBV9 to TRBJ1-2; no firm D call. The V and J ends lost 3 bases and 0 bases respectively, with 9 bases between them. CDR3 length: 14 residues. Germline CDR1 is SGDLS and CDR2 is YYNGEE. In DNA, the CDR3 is TGTGCCAGCAGCGGGCGCGGAGCTAACTATGGCTACACCTTC. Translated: CASSGRGANYGYTF.

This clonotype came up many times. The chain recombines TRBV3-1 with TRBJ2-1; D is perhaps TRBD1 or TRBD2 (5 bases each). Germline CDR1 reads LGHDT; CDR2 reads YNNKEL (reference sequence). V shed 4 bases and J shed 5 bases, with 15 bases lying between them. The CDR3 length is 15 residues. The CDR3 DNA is TGTGCCAGCAGCCGAACGGGGCCGGGGAACAATGAGCAGTTCTTC. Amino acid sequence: CASSRTGPGNNEQFF.

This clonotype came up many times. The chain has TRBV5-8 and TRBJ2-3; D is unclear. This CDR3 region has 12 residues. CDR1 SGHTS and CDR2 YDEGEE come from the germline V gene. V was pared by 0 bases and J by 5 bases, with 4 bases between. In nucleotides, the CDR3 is TGTGCCAGCAGCTTGGATAAAGATACGCAGTATTTT. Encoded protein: CASSLDKDTQYF.

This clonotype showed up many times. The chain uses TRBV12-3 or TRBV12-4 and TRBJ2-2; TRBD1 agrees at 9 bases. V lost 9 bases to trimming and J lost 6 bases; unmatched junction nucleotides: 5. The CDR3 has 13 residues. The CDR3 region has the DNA TGTGCCAGTTCGACAGGGGGGTCCGGGGAGCTGTTTTTT. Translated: CASSTGGSGELFF.

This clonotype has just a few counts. The CDR3 coding sequence is TGTGCCTGGAGCAGAGGCCTTTACGAGCAGTACTTC. This translates into CAWSRGLYEQYF. The V gene is TRBV30, the J gene TRBJ2-7; the D is unclear. This CDR3 is built from 12 residues. V was cut by 3 bases and J by 4 bases, with 10 bases left in between. The germline V gene encodes CDR1 GTSNPN and CDR2 SVGIG (reference sequence).

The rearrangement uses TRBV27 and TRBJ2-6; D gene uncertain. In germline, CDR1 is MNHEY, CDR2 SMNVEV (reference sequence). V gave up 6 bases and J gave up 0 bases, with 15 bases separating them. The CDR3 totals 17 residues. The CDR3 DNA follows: TGTGCCAGCAGCCACCGGATAGGATACTCTGGGGCCAACGTCCTGACTTTC. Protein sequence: CASSHRIGYSGANVLTF.

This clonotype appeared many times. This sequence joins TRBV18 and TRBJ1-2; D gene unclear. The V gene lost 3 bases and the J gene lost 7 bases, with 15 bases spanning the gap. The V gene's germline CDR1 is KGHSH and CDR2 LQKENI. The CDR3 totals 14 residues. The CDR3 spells CASSPQERAAGYTF. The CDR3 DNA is TGTGCCAGCTCACCTCAGGAAAGGGCGGCTGGCTACACCTTC.

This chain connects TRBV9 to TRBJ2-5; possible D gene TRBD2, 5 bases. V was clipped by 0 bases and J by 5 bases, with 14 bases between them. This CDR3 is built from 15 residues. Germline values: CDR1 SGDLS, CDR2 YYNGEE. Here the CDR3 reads CASSVGANRGETQYF. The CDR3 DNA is TGTGCCAGCAGCGTAGGGGCCAATAGAGGGGAGACCCAGTACTTC.

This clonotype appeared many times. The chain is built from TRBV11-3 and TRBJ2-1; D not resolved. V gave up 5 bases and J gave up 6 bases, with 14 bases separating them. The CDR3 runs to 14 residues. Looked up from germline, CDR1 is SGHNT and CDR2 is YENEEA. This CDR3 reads CASSPGVSVNEQFF. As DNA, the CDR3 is TGTGCCAGCAGCCCTGGAGTGAGCGTCAATGAGCAGTTCTTC.

CDR3 bases: TGTGCCAGCAGCATATTTGGGACAGGGGGCTACGAGCAGTACTTC. Its protein is CASSIFGTGGYEQYF. The chain links TRBV11-2 to TRBJ2-7; 11 bases fit TRBD1. The CDR3 has 15 amino acids. V lost 5 bases and J lost 3; bases outside the gene matches: 6. The V gene's germline CDR1 is SGHAT and CDR2 FQNNGV.

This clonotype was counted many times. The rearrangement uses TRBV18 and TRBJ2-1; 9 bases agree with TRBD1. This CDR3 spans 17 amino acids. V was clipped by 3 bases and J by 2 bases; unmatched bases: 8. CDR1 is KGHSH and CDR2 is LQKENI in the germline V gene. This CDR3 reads CASSPPIGDRAYNEQFF. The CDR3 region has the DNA TGTGCCAGCTCACCTCCCATTGGGGACAGGGCCTACAATGAGCAGTTCTTC.

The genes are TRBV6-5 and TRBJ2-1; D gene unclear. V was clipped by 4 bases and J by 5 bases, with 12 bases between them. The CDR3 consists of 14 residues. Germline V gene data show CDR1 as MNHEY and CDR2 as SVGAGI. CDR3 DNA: TGTGCCAGCAGTTTAGGCCTGAACCACAATGAGCAGTTCTTC. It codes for CASSLGLNHNEQFF.

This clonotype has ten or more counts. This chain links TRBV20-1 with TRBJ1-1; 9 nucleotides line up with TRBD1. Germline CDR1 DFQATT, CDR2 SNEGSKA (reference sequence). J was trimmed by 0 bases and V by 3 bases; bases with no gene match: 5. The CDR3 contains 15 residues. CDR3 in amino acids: CSASRDRAMNTEAFF. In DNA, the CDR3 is TGCAGTGCTAGCCGGGACAGGGCCATGAACACTGAAGCTTTCTTT.

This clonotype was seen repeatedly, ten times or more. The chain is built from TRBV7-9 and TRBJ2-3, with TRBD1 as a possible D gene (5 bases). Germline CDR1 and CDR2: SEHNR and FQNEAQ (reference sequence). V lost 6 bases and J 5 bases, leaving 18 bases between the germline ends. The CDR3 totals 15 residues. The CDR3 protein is CASSFLGAPGDTQYF. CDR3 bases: TGTGCCAGCAGTTTCCTTGGGGCCCCGGGAGATACGCAGTATTTT.

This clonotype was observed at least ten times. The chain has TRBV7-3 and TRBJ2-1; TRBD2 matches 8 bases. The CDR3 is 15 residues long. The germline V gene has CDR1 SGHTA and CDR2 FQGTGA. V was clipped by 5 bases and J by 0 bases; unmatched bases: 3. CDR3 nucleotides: TGTGCCAGCAGCATGAGCGGGGGCTCCTACAATGAGCAGTTCTTC. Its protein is CASSMSGGSYNEQFF.